The present entry profiles one T cell receptor beta chain with its context. Its antigen remains unidentified. The source of the sample is a study of T cells in localized non-small cell lung cancer. Regarding the study as a whole: Sequencing was restricted to one tumor region; therefore, heterogeneity remains possible. Across samples, adjacent lung featured a median around 60 of the top 100 tumor clones. Uninvolved adjacent lung showed peak T cell clonality, exceeding tumor.

Profiling relied on immunoSEQ multiplex PCR, and the TCRdb table lists in-frame clones only, not all of them. The data contain 15,000 to 25,000 clones, around nine tenths of them singletons. This CDR3 region has 14 residues. Germline CDR1 and CDR2: SGHNT and YYREEE (reference sequence). V was pared by 4 bases and J by 1 base, with 11 bases between. This chain uses TRBV5-4 with TRBJ2-5, with D maybe TRBD1 (6 bases). This clonotype originated in a man aged 35-75 years with stage I lung adenocarcinoma. The source was peripheral blood, collected before any cancer treatment. The CDR3 sequence is CASSEGQIQETQYF. CDR3 DNA sequence: TGTGCCAGCAGCGAAGGACAGATCCAAGAGACCCAGTACTTC.